The next 21 T cell receptor beta chains were all read from a single sample in a study of cytomegalovirus exposure and HLA in healthy donors. The primer mix had 60 Vbeta and 13 Jbeta primers. Profiled with immunoSEQ multiplex PCR; TCRdb holds only in-frame clones, not every one. The sample comprises 200,000 to 300,000 clones, roughly four fifths of which are singletons, and 2% to 2.5% rests with the top ten. Sample: PBMCs. The receptors shown here come from a woman aged 40 to 50 in good health and CMV-seropositive.

A few counts support this clone. The chain is built from TRBV6-1 and TRBJ2-5, with D possibly matching TRBD1 (5 bases). Trimming shortened V by 0 bases and J by 4 bases, and 15 bases separated the two germline ends. This CDR3 is 16 amino acids long. Germline CDR1 is MNHNS and CDR2 is SASEGT. The CDR3, as DNA: TGTGCCAGCAGTGAAGCAGGGGCCCATCCGGCAGAGACCCAGTACTTC. Amino acid sequence: CASSEAGAHPAETQYF.

This chain uses TRBV29-1 with TRBJ2-2; 9 bases agree with TRBD1. Trimming removed 4 bases from V and 5 bases from J; junction bases left unmatched: 5. This CDR3 is 14 amino acids long. Per the germline V gene, CDR1 is SQVTM and CDR2 is ANQGSEA. DNA of the CDR3: TGCAGCGTTGTTACAGGGGGCAGAACCGGGGAGCTGTTTTTT. This codes for CSVVTGGRTGELFF.

This clone was counted once. The J gene is TRBJ1-3, the V gene TRBV6-6; 7 bases agree with TRBD1. CDR1 and CDR2 (germline): MNHNY, SVGAGI (reference sequence). The CDR3 is made up of 15 amino acids. Trimming took 0 bases from V and 8 from J; bases not matched to a gene: 7. The DNA for the CDR3 is TGTGCCAGCAGTTACTCGGGACAGACTCCGGACACCATATATTTT. Its translation is CASSYSGQTPDTIYF.

The gene calls are TRBV5-1 and TRBJ2-1, with 7 bases aligning to TRBD2. J was trimmed by 5 bases and V by 5 bases; bases with no gene match: 10. Germline-derived CDR1 and CDR2 are SGHRS and YFSETQ. The CDR3 is made up of 15 amino acids. The CDR3 DNA follows: TGCGCCAGCAGAGATGGGCGGGAGTTCCACAATGAGCAGTTCTTC. It encodes CASRDGREFHNEQFF.

The chain combines TRBV11-3 with TRBJ2-5, with TRBD1 matching 8 bases. V shed 6 bases, J shed 1 base, and the junction held 7 bases outside the gene matches. The V gene's germline CDR1 is SGHNT and CDR2 YENEEA. This CDR3 region has 15 residues. The CDR3 sequence is CASSLGGQGQETQYF. The CDR3 coding sequence is TGTGCCAGCAGTCTAGGAGGACAGGGCCAAGAGACCCAGTACTTC.

This clone was detected a few times. The V gene is TRBV9, the J gene TRBJ2-2; 14 bases align to TRBD2. Trimming removed 0 bases from V and 7 bases from J; junction bases left unmatched: 8. The CDR3 runs to 18 residues. Germline CDR1 is SGDLS and CDR2 is YYNGEE. CDR3 loop: CASSVDGTSGSLSGELFF. The CDR3 bases are TGTGCCAGCAGCGTAGATGGGACTAGCGGGAGTTTGAGCGGGGAGCTGTTTTTT.

J is TRBJ2-1 and V is TRBV7-9, with 9 bases aligning to TRBD2. The germline V gene has CDR1 SEHNR and CDR2 FQNEAQ (reference sequence). The CDR3 loop spans 16 amino acids. The J segment lost 8 bases and the V segment lost 5 bases, leaving 13 bases of the junction unmatched. In DNA form, the CDR3 reads TGTGCCAGCAGCCTCTTAGCGGGAGTGATGTTCGATGAGCAGTTCTTC. Residues: CASSLLAGVMFDEQFF.

The CDR3 loop is CASSSDFNTEAFF. CDR3 DNA sequence: TGTGCCAGCAGCTCAGATTTTAACACTGAAGCTTTCTTT. V is TRBV7-9 and J is TRBJ1-1; no definite D call. V was cut by 4 bases and J by 2 bases, with 8 bases left in between. There are 13 residues in the CDR3. Germline-derived CDR1 and CDR2 are SEHNR and FQNEAQ (reference sequence).

This chain links TRBV7-9 with TRBJ1-5; D not resolved. This CDR3 has 14 residues. Germline CDR1 SEHNR, CDR2 FQNEAQ (reference sequence). The V and J ends lost 1 base and 9 bases respectively, with 13 bases between them. This CDR3 is CASSLDTQSGPQHF. CDR3 in DNA: TGTGCCAGCAGCTTAGACACGCAATCGGGGCCCCAGCATTTT.

The chain uses TRBV5-6 and TRBJ1-1; D is ambiguous. Trimming removed 4 bases from V and 8 bases from J, with 9 bases in between. In germline, CDR1 is SGHDT, CDR2 YYEEEE. The CDR3 is 11 residues long. For the CDR3, the DNA is TGTGCCAGCAGCACAGAGTTAGAAGCTTTCTTT. Translation: CASSTELEAFF. The full variable domain, in which reference TRBV5-6 and TRBJ1-1 provide the parts outside the CDR3, is DAGVTQSPTHLIKTRGQQVTLRCSPKSGHDTVSWYQQALGQGPQFIFQYYEEEERQRGNFPDRFSGHQFPNYSSELNVNALLLGDSALYLCASSTELEAFFGQGTRLTVV.

This sequence joins TRBV7-9 and TRBJ2-5, with a possible D match to TRBD2 (7 bases). There are 16 residues in the CDR3. V was cut by 5 bases and J by 1 base, with 17 bases left in between. Per germline, CDR1 SEHNR and CDR2 FQNEAQ (reference sequence). The CDR3 DNA sequence: TGTGCCAGCAGCCCCCGGGGGGCGGGACTCCAAGAGACCCAGTACTTC. Its translation is CASSPRGAGLQETQYF.

J is TRBJ2-7 and V is TRBV2; 8 bases fit TRBD1. Germline V CDR1 and CDR2: SNHLY, FYNNEI. V lost 5 bases and J lost 7; bases outside the gene matches: 10. The CDR3 consists of 14 residues. In DNA form, the CDR3 reads TGTGCCAGCAGTACGGCCAGGGGGCGTGGGGAGCAGTACTTC. Amino acid sequence: CASSTARGRGEQYF. Based on the CDR3 plus reference TRBV2 and TRBJ2-7, the full variable domain is EPEVTQTPSHQVTQMGQEVILRCVPISNHLYFYWYRQILGQKVEFLVSFYNNEISEKSEIFDDQFSVERPDGSNFTLKIRSTKLEDSAMYFCASSTARGRGEQYFGPGTRLTVT.

In this sample, this clone turned up a few times. V usage is TRBV2 and J usage is TRBJ1-1, with D possibly TRBD1 on 5 matching bases. This CDR3 has 15 amino acids. Germline V gene data show CDR1 as SNHLY and CDR2 as FYNNEI. Deletions cut 4 bases from V and 0 bases from J, with 12 bases between. The CDR3 region is CASSVEGTVNTEAFF. In DNA, the CDR3 is TGTGCCAGCAGTGTGGAGGGGACCGTGAACACTGAAGCTTTCTTT.

The rearrangement joins TRBV7-2 to TRBJ1-1; D is unresolved. CDR1 is SGHTA, CDR2 FQGNSA, per germline. The CDR3 length is 13 residues. V lost 1 base to trimming and J lost 6 bases, with 9 bases between them. The CDR3 DNA follows: TGTGCCAGCAGCTTAGAGGAGAGGTCTGAAGCTTTCTTT. Translating it yields CASSLEERSEAFF.

The chain carries TRBV19 and TRBJ2-1, with TRBD2 matching over 8 bases. This CDR3 is built from 19 residues. CDR1 is LNHDA and CDR2 is SQIVND in the germline V gene (reference sequence). The V gene end was trimmed by 5 bases and the J gene end by 0 bases; junction bases not matched to a gene: 15. CDR3 sequence (DNA): TGTGCCAGTAGTGCGAACCGCCGACTAGCGAGGAGCTCCTACAATGAGCAGTTCTTC. Translated: CASSANRRLARSSYNEQFF.

CDR3 residues: CASSKDRPSAQETQYF. In nucleotides, the CDR3 is TGCGCCAGCAGCAAGGATCGTCCTAGCGCTCAAGAGACCCAGTACTTC. The V and J genes are TRBV5-1 and TRBJ2-5, with D possibly being TRBD2 (6 bases). The CDR3 spans 16 residues. Germline CDR1 is SGHRS and CDR2 is YFSETQ. Trimming removed 4 bases from V and 2 bases from J, with 18 bases in between.

V and J are TRBV10-3 and TRBJ1-5, with TRBD1 matching 8 bases. The CDR3 totals 15 residues. V lost 6 bases, J lost 5 bases, and 9 bases stayed unmatched. The germline gives CDR1 ENHRY, CDR2 SYGVKD. CDR3 bases: TGTGCCATCAGGGATGACAGGGGAGGGGATCAGCCCCAGCATTTT. This sequence encodes CAIRDDRGGDQPQHF.

The chain combines TRBV2 with TRBJ2-3; 8 bases map to TRBD1. This CDR3 region has 14 residues. The germline V gene has CDR1 SNHLY and CDR2 FYNNEI. The ends lost 2 bases at V and 3 bases at J; junction bases unmatched: 1. The CDR3 DNA sequence: TGTGCCAGCAGTGAATACAGGGGGACAGATACGCAGTATTTT. It is translated as CASSEYRGTDTQYF.

This clone was detected once. The CDR3 region is CASSQDGRQLETQYF. CDR3 sequence (DNA): TGTGCCAGCAGCCAAGATGGAAGACAGCTAGAGACCCAGTACTTC. This chain joins TRBV14 and TRBJ2-5, with a possible D match to TRBD1 (5 bases). CDR1 SGHDN and CDR2 FVKESK come from the germline V gene. V lost 0 bases and J 4 bases, leaving 12 bases between the germline ends. The CDR3 covers 15 residues.

This chain connects TRBV5-1 to TRBJ2-3, with a tentative D call TRBD2 (6 bases). Trimming shortened V by 7 bases and J by 4 bases, and 16 bases separated the two germline ends. The germline CDR1 and CDR2 sequences are SGHRS and YFSETQ. The CDR3 has 14 residues. The CDR3 nucleotides are TGCGCCAGCCGAGAGACTAGTTTTCCAGATACGCAGTATTTT. Protein sequence: CASRETSFPDTQYF.

The chain recombines TRBV7-2 with TRBJ2-7; no definite D call. The CDR3 length is 13 residues. The germline V gene has CDR1 SGHTA and CDR2 FQGNSA. V lost 5 bases to trimming and J lost 3 bases, with 11 bases between them. Here the CDR3 reads CASSPRVHYEQYF. CDR3 coding DNA: TGTGCCAGCAGCCCCCGGGTACACTACGAGCAGTACTTC.